This T cell receptor (beta chain) derives from a study of control samples from healthy donors and cancer patients. This clone has a handful of counts. Produced via immunoSEQ multiplex PCR; TCRdb's table is partial and in-frame only. The repertoire holds around 130,000 clones, approximately 90% seen once, with 9% to 13% in the top ten. With 5 bases removed from V and 5 bases from J, the gap between germline ends came to 7 bases. The CDR3 covers 12 residues. The sequenced sample was blood. The sequence was collected from a man aged 25-45 years in good health. The V gene is TRBV12-3 or TRBV12-4, the J gene TRBJ1-5; D is ambiguous. The CDR3 coding sequence is TGTGCCAGCAGTCCCCGGGATCAGCCCCAGCATTTT. Translated: CASSPRDQPQHF.